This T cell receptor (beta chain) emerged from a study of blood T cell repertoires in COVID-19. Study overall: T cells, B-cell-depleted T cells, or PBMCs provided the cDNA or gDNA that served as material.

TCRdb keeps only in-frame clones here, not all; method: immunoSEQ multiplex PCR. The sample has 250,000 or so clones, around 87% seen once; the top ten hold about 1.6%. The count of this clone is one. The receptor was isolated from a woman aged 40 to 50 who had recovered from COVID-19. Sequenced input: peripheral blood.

In nucleotides, the CDR3 is TGTGCCAGCTCACCCGGGGTGCGGGAAAAACTGTTTTTT. This gives the protein CASSPGVREKLFF. This rearrangement joins TRBV18 to TRBJ1-4, with D unresolved. Germline values: CDR1 KGHSH, CDR2 LQKENI. There are 13 residues in the CDR3. V shed 3 bases and J shed 8 bases, with 10 bases lying between them.